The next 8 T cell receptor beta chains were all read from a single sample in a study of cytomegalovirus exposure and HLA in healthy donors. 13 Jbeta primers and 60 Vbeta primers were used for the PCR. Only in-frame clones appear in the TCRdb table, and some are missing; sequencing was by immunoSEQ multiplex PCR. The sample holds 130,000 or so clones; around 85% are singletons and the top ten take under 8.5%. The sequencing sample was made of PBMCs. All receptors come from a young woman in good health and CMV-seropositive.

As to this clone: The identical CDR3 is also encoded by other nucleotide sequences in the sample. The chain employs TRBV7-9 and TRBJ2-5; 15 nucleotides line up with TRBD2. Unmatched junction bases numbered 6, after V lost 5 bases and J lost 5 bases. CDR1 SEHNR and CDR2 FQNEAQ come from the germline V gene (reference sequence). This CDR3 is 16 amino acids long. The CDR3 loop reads CASSPGLAGGGETQYF. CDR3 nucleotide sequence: TGTGCCAGCAGCCCGGGACTAGCGGGAGGAGGGGAGACCCAGTACTTC.

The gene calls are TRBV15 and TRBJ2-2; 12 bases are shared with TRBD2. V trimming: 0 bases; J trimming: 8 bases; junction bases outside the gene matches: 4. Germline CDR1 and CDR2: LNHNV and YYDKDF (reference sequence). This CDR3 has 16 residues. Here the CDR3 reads CATSRDILAGGGELFF. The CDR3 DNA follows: TGTGCCACCAGCAGAGATATACTAGCGGGAGGAGGGGAGCTGTTTTTT.

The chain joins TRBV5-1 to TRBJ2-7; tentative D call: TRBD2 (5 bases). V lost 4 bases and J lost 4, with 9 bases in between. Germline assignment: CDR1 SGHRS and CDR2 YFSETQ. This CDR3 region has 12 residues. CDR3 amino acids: CASSLSDYEQYF. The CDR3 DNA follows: TGCGCCAGCAGCCTTAGCGATTACGAGCAGTACTTC. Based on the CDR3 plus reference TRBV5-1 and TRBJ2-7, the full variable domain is KAGVTQTPRYLIKTRGQQVTLSCSPISGHRSVSWYQQTPGQGLQFLFEYFSETQRNKGNFPGRFSGRQFSNSRSEMNVSTLELGDSALYLCASSLSDYEQYFGPGTRLTVT.

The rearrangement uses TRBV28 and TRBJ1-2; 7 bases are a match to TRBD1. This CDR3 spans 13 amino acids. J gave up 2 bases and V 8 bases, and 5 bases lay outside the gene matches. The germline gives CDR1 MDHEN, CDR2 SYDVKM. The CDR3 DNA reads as TGTGCCAGCCTTAGGGACAGAAACTATGGCTACACCTTC. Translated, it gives CASLRDRNYGYTF.

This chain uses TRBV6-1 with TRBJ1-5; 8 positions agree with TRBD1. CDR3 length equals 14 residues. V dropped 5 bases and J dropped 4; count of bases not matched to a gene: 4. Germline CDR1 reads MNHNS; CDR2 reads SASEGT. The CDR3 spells CASSRTGNNQPQHF. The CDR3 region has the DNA TGTGCCAGCAGTCGGACAGGGAATAATCAGCCCCAGCATTTT.

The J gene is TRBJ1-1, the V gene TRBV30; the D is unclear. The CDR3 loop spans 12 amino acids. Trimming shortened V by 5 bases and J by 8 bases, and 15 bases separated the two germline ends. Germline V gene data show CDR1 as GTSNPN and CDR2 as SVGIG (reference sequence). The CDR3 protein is CAWGLSTQEAFF. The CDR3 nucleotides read TGTGCCTGGGGGCTGTCGACCCAGGAAGCTTTCTTT.

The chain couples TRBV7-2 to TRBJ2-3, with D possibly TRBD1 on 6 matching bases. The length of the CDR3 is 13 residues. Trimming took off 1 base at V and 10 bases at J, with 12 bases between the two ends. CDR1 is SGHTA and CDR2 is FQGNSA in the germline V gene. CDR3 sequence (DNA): TGTGCCAGCAGCTTAGGTGGGGGCCAGCCGCAGTATTTT. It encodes CASSLGGGQPQYF.

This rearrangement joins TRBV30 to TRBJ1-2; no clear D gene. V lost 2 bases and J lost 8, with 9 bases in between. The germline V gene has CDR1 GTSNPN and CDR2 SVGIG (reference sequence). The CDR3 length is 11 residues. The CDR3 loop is CAWSQWEGYTF. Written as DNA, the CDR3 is TGTGCCTGGAGTCAATGGGAGGGCTACACCTTC.